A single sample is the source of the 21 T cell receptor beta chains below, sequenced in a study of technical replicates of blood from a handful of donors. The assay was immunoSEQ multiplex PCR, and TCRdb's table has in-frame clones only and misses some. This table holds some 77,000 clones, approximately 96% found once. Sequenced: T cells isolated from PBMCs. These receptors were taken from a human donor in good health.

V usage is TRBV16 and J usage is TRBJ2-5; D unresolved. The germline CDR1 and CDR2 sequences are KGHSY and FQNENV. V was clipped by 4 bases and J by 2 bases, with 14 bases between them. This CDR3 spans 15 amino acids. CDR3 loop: CASSLFAGNQETQYF. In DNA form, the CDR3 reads TGTGCCAGCAGCCTTTTTGCAGGCAATCAAGAGACCCAGTACTTC. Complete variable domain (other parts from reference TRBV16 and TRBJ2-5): GEEVAQTPKHLVRGEGQKAKLYCAPIKGHSYVFWYQQVLKNEFKFLISFQNENVFDETGMPKERFSAKCLPNSPCSLEIQATKLEDSAVYFCASSLFAGNQETQYFGPGTRLLVL.

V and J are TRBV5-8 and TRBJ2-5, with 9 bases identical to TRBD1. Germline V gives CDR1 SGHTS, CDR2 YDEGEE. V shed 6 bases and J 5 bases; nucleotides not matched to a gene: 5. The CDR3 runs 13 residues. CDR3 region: CASIFDRGETQYF. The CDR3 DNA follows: TGTGCCAGCATATTCGACAGGGGGGAGACCCAGTACTTC. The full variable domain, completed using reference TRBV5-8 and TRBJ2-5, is EAGVTQSPTHLIKTRGQQATLRCSPISGHTSVYWYQQALGLGLQFLLWYDEGEERNRGNFPPRFSGRQFPNYSSELNVNALELEDSALYLCASIFDRGETQYFGPGTRLLVL.

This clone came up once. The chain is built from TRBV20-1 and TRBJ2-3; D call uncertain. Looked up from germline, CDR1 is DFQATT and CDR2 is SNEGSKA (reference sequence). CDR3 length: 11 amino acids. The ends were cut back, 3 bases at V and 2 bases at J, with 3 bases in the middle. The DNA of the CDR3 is TGCAGTGCTAGTTACACAGATACGCAGTATTTT. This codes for CSASYTDTQYF.

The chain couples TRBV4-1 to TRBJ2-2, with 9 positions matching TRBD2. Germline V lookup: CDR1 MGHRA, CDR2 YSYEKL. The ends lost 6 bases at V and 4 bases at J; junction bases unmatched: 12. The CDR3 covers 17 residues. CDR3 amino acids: CASRLSGSVLGTGELFF. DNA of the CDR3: TGCGCCAGCAGGCTTAGCGGGAGCGTTTTGGGCACCGGGGAGCTGTTTTTT.

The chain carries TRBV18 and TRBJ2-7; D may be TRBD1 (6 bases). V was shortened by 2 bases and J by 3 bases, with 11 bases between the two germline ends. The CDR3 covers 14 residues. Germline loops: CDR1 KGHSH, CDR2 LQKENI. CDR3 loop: CASSPETGNYEQYF. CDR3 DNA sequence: TGTGCCAGCTCACCAGAGACAGGTAACTACGAGCAGTACTTC. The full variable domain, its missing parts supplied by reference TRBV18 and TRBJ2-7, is NAGVMQNPRHLVRRRGQEARLRCSPMKGHSHVYWYRQLPEEGLKFMVYLQKENIIDESGMPKERFSAEFPKEGPSILRIQQVVRGDSAAYFCASSPETGNYEQYFGPGTRLTVT.

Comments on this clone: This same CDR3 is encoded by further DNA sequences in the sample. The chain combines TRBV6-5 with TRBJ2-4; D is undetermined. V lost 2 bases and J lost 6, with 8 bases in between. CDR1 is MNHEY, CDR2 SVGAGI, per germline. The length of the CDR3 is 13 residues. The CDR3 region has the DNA TGTGCCAGCAGTTACGACCGCGGAAACATTCAGTACTTC. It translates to CASSYDRGNIQYF.

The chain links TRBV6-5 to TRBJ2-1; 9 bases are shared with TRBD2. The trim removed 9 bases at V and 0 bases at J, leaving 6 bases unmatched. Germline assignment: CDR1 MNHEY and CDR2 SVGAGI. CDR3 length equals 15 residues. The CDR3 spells CASRRAGGSYNEQFF. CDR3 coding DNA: TGTGCCAGTCGAAGAGCGGGAGGCTCCTACAATGAGCAGTTCTTC.

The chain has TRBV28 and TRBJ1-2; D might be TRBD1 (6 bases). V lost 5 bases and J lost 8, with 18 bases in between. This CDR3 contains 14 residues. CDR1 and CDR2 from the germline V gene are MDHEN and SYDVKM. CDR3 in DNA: TGTGCCAGCAGTACCCACAGGGTAGGGGAAGGCTACACCTTC. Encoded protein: CASSTHRVGEGYTF.

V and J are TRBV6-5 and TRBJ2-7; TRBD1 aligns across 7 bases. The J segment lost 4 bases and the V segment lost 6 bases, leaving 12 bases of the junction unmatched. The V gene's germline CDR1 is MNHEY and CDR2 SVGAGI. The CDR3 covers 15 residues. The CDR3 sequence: CASSPPRTGAYEQYF. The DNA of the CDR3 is TGTGCCAGCAGCCCGCCACGGACAGGCGCATACGAGCAGTACTTC.

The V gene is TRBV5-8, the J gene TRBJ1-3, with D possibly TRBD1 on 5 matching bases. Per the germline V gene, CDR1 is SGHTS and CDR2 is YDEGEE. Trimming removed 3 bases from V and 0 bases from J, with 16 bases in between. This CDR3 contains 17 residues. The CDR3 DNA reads TGTGCCAGCAGCTCAGACAGTAGCCCCGTCTCTGGAAACACCATATATTTT. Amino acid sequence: CASSSDSSPVSGNTIYF.

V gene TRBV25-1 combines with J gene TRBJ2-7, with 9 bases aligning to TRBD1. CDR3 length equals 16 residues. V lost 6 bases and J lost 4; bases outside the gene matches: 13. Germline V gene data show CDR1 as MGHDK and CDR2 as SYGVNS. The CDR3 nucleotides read TGTGCCAGCAGCCCCCACTCGGGACAGGGTCGTTACGAGCAGTACTTC. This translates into CASSPHSGQGRYEQYF.

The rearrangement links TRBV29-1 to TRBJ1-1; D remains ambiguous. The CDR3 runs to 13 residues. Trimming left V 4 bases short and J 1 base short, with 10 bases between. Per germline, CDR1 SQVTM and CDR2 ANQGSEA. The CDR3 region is CSVVAVGNTEAFF. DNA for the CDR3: TGCAGCGTTGTAGCAGTGGGGAACACTGAAGCTTTCTTT.

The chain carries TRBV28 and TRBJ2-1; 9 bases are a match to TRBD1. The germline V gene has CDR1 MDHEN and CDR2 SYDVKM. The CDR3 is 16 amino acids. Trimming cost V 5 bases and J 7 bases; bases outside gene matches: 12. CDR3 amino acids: CASSPFGQGYGNEQFF. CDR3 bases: TGTGCCAGCAGTCCTTTCGGACAGGGGTATGGTAATGAGCAGTTCTTC.

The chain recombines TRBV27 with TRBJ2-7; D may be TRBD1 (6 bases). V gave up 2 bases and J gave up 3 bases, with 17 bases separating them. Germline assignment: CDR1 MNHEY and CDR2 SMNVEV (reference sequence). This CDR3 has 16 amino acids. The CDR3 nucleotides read TGTGCCAGCAGTTTAGTCGGGACACCGATCCTCTACGAGCAGTACTTC. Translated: CASSLVGTPILYEQYF.

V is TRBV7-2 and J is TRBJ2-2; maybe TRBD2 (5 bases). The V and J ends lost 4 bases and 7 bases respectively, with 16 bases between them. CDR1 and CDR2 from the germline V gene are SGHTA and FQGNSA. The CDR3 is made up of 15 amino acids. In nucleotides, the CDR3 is TGTGCCAGCAGCTGGAGAACCGGGGAGTACGGGGAGCTGTTTTTT. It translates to CASSWRTGEYGELFF.

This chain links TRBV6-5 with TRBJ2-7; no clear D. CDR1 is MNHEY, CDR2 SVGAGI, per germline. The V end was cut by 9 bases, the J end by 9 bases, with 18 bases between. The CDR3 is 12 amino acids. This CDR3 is CASWWQKLWQYF. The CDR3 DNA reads TGTGCCAGTTGGTGGCAGAAGTTATGGCAGTACTTC.

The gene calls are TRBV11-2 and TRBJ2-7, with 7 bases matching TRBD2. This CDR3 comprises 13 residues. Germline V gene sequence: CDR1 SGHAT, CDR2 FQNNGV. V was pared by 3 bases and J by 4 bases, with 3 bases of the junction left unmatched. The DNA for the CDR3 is TGTGCCAGCAGCTTCGGGACTACTTACGAGCAGTACTTC. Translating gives CASSFGTTYEQYF.

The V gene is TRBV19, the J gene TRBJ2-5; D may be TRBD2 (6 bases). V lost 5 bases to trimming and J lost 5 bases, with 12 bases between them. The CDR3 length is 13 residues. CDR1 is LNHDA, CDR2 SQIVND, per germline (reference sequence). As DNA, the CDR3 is TGTGCCAGTAGTCCCCGACGGGGGGAGACCCAGTACTTC. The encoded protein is CASSPRRGETQYF.

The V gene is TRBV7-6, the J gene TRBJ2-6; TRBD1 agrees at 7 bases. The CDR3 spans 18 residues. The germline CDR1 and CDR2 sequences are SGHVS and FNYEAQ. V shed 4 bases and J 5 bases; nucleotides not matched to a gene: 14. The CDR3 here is CASSYNRDSPARANVLTF. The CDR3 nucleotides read TGTGCCAGCAGCTACAACCGGGACAGTCCCGCACGGGCCAACGTCCTGACTTTC. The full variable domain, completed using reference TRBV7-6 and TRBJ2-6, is GAGVSQSPRYKVTKRGQDVALRCDPISGHVSLYWYRQALGQGPEFLTYFNYEAQQDKSGLPNDRFSAERPEGSISTLTIQRTEQRDSAMYRCASSYNRDSPARANVLTFGAGSRLTVL.

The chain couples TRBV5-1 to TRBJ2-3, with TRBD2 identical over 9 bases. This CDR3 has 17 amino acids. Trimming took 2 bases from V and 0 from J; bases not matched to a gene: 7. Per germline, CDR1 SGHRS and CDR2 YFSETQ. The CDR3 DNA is TGCGCCAGCAGCTTATCGGGGACTAGCCATAGCACAGATACGCAGTATTTT. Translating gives CASSLSGTSHSTDTQYF.

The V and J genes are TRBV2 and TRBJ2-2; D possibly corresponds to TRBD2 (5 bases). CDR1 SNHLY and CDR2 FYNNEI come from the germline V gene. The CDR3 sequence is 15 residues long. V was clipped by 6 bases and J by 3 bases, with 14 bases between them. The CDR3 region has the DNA TGTGCCAGCAGGAGATCGGCGGGTTACACCGGGGAGCTGTTTTTT. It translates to CASRRSAGYTGELFF.